The 9 T cell receptor beta chains reported below all come from one sample, sequenced in a study of T-cell memory formation after mild COVID-19. From the 5' RACE reads, TCRdb called clonotypes with MiXCR, one entry per CDR3 protein. The sample has about 320,000 distinct CDR3 sequences, 13% to 15% seen once. The sample consisted of PBMCs or a T cell subset sorted from them (not recorded which). The receptors originated from a man aged 18 to 29 who had mild COVID-19 (a few samples of this study predate the infection). Cell type and time point are not known.

This clonotype was seen a few times. The rearrangement joins TRBV12-5 to TRBJ2-5; D is unresolved. This CDR3 is 13 amino acids long. Deletions cut 4 bases from V and 5 bases from J, with 11 bases between. Germline lookup yields CDR1 LGHNT and CDR2 FRNRAP. The CDR3 DNA follows: TGTGCTAGTGGTTCCCAACTGGGGGAGACCCAGTACTTC. Its protein product is CASGSQLGETQYF.

The rearrangement joins TRBV4-2 to TRBJ2-1; either TRBD1 or TRBD2 may fit D (7 bases each). CDR1 and CDR2 from the germline V gene are LGHNA and YNFKEQ. This CDR3 region has 17 residues. V was pared by 7 bases and J by 9 bases, with 28 bases between. The CDR3 sequence: CASTSQGGDRSVGEQFF. DNA of the CDR3: TGTGCCAGCACATCCCAGGGGGGGGACAGATCGGTAGGTGAGCAGTTCTTC.

This clonotype was observed a handful of times. The chain uses TRBV6-6 and TRBJ2-5; 9 bases match TRBD2. This CDR3 region has 14 residues. Germline V gene data show CDR1 as MNHNY and CDR2 as SVGAGI (reference sequence). The junction had 6 bases not matched to a gene; V was cut back by 4 bases and J by 6 bases. The CDR3 sequence: CASSSGLAGQTQYF. The CDR3 region has the DNA TGTGCCAGCAGTTCGGGACTAGCTGGACAGACCCAGTACTTC.

This clonotype was observed many times. The rearrangement links TRBV20-1 to TRBJ1-4, with D maybe TRBD1 (6 bases). CDR1 and CDR2 from the germline V gene are DFQATT and SNEGSKA (reference sequence). The CDR3 length is 14 residues. Trimming removed 0 bases at V and 4 bases at J, with 9 bases between. In nucleotides, the CDR3 is TGCAGTGCTAGAGAGGCACAGGGTAATGAAAAACTGTTTTTT. Amino acid sequence: CSAREAQGNEKLFF.

The chain couples TRBV29-1 to TRBJ1-1; D perhaps matches TRBD1 (5 bases). The CDR3 contains 13 residues. The V gene's germline CDR1 is SQVTM and CDR2 ANQGSEA. Trimming shortened V by 7 bases and J by 1 base, and 13 bases separated the two germline ends. The CDR3 sequence: CSDLGTPNTEAFF. CDR3 coding DNA: TGCAGCGACCTAGGGACTCCGAACACTGAAGCTTTCTTT. The whole variable domain, remainder taken from reference TRBV29-1 and TRBJ1-1, is SAVISQKPSRDICQRGTSLTIQCQVDSQVTMMFWYRQQPGQSLTLIATANQGSEATYESGFVIDKFPISRPNLTFSTLTVSNMSPEDSSIYLCSDLGTPNTEAFFGQGTRLTVV.

This clonotype came up a few times. The junction departs from the called germline gene at one end, perhaps through a read error. For the CDR3, the DNA is TGTGCTAGCAGCTTAATCTCATCGGACAGCCAGTACTTC. It encodes CASSLISSDSQYF. The chain recombines TRBV7-7 with TRBJ2-5, with D possibly matching TRBD1 (6 bases). The germline CDR1 and CDR2 sequences are SSHAT and FNYEAQ (reference sequence). The CDR3 consists of 13 residues.

This clonotype was counted at least ten times. The chain is built from TRBV7-2 and TRBJ2-1; D possibly uses TRBD1 or TRBD2 (6 bases each). V was pared by 5 bases and J by 10 bases, with 18 bases between. The CDR3 runs 14 residues. In germline, CDR1 is SGHTA, CDR2 FQGNSA. CDR3 bases: TGTGCCAGCAGCGGCTTACGGGGGCGAGGAGAGCAGTTCTTC. Its translation: CASSGLRGRGEQFF.

This clonotype occurred once. The chain has TRBV30 and TRBJ1-3, with D uncertain. The CDR3 totals 12 residues. The germline V gene encodes CDR1 GTSNPN and CDR2 SVGIG (reference sequence). V gave up 4 bases and J gave up 4 bases, with 8 bases separating them. The CDR3 DNA reads TGTGCCTGGACAGTGGGAGGAAACACCATATATTTT. Translated, it gives CAWTVGGNTIYF.

The rearrangement uses TRBV10-3 and TRBJ1-1; a weak D match, TRBD1 (6 bases). With 1 base removed from V and 10 bases from J, the gap between germline ends came to 13 bases. Per the germline V gene, CDR1 is ENHRY and CDR2 is SYGVKD. The CDR3 contains 13 residues. CDR3 residues: CAISEYRAEGAFF. CDR3 DNA sequence: TGTGCCATCAGTGAGTACAGGGCAGAGGGAGCTTTCTTT.